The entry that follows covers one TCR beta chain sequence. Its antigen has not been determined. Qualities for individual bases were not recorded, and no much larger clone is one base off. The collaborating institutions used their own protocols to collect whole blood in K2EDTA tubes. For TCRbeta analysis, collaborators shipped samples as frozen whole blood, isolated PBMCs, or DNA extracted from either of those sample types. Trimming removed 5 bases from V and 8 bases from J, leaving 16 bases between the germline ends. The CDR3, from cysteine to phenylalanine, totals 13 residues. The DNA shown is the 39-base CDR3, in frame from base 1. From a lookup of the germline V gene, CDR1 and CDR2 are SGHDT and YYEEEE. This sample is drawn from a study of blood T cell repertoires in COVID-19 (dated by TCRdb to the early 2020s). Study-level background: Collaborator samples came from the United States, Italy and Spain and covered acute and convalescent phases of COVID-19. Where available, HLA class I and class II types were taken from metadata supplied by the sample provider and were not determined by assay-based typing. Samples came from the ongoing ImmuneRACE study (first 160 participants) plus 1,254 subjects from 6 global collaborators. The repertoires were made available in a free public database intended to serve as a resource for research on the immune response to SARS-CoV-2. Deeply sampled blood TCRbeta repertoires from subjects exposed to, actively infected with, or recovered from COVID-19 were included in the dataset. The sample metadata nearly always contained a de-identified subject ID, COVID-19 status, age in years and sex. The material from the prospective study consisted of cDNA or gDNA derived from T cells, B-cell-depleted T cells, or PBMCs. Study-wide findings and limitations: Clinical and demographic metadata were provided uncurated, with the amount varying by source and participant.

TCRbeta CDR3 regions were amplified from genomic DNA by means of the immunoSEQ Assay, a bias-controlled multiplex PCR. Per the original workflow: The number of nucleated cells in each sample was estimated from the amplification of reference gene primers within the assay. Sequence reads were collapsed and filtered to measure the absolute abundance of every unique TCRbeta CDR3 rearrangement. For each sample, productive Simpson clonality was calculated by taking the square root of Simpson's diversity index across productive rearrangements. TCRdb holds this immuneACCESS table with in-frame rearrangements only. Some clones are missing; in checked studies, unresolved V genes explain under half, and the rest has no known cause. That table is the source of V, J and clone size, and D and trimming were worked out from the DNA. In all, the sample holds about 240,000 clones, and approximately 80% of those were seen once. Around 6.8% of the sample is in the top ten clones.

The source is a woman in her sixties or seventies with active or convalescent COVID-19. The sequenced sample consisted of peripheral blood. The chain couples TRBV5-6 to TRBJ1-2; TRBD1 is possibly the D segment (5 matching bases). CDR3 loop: CASRMMTVGGYTF. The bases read TGTGCCAGCAGGATGATGACAGTCGGGGGCTACACCTTC.